Listed below are T cell receptor beta chains from one sample, sequenced in a study of OX40 agonist ivuxolimab in advanced cancers. Measured with immunoSEQ multiplex PCR; TCRdb has only the in-frame clones, and not every one. The sample lists about 94,000 clones; around 90% were seen once. The specimen comprised CD4+ or CD8+ T cells sorted from blood, sampled in a trial of the OX40 agonist ivuxolimab. The receptors derive from an adult with an advanced solid tumor such as melanoma, head and neck, liver or kidney cancer. CDR3s include the opening cysteine and the closing phenylalanine or tryptophan. D genes are given only for firm matches. Clone sizes are given selectively: once, few, many, or a class where the clone is expanded.

clone size: .; V gene: TRBV7-8; J gene: TRBJ1-5; D gene: .; CDR3 protein: CASSGSRAYQPQHF; CDR3 DNA: TGTGCCAGCAGCGGAAGCCGGGCCTATCAGCCCCAGCATTTT
clone size: .; V gene: TRBV14; J gene: TRBJ1-1; D gene: .; CDR3 protein: CASSSGWGAWTEAFF; CDR3 DNA: TGTGCCAGCAGCTCCGGGTGGGGTGCTTGGACTGAAGCTTTCTTT
clone size: .; V gene: TRBV6-4; J gene: TRBJ2-7; D gene: .; CDR3 protein: CASSADPGYPLVQYF; CDR3 DNA: TGTGCCAGCAGTGCGGACCCCGGCTACCCTCTGGTGCAGTACTTC
clone size: .; V gene: TRBV5-1; J gene: TRBJ2-5; D gene: .; CDR3 protein: CASSFGTPETQYF; CDR3 DNA: TGCGCCAGCAGCTTCGGCACTCCGGAGACCCAGTACTTC
clone size: .; V gene: TRBV5-1; J gene: TRBJ1-5; D gene: TRBD1; CDR3 protein: CASSPGQGGHNQPQHF; CDR3 DNA: TGCGCCAGCAGCCCAGGACAGGGAGGCCACAATCAGCCCCAGCATTTT
clone size: once; V gene: TRBV6-1; J gene: TRBJ1-2; D gene: .; CDR3 protein: CASSPRDYTF; CDR3 DNA: TGTGCCAGCAGCCCCCGTGACTACACCTTC
clone size: .; V gene: TRBV7-2; J gene: TRBJ1-1; D gene: .; CDR3 protein: CASSTWGVNTEAFF; CDR3 DNA: TGTGCCAGCAGTACGTGGGGGGTAAACACTGAAGCTTTCTTT
clone size: .; V gene: TRBV9; J gene: TRBJ2-7; D gene: TRBD1; CDR3 protein: CASSGGDRTDEQYF; CDR3 DNA: TGTGCCAGCAGCGGAGGGGACAGGACGGACGAGCAGTACTTC
clone size: once; V gene: TRBV27; J gene: TRBJ1-6; D gene: .; CDR3 protein: CASRSPGGIGLNSPLHF; CDR3 DNA: TGTGCCAGCAGATCCCCCGGCGGGATCGGTCTAAATTCACCCCTCCACTTT
clone size: .; V gene: TRBV7-9; J gene: TRBJ1-5; D gene: .; CDR3 protein: CASSPKGTGNQPQHF; CDR3 DNA: TGTGCCAGCAGCCCAAAAGGGACTGGGAATCAGCCCCAGCATTTT
clone size: .; V gene: TRBV19; J gene: TRBJ1-1; D gene: TRBD1; CDR3 protein: CASRPNTGTGTRMNTEAFF; CDR3 DNA: TGTGCCAGTAGGCCTAACACCGGGACAGGGACCCGCATGAACACTGAAGCTTTCTTT
clone size: .; V gene: TRBV6-5; J gene: TRBJ2-7; D gene: .; CDR3 protein: CASSYRGYYEQYF; CDR3 DNA: TGTGCCAGCAGTTACCGGGGCTACTACGAGCAGTACTTC
clone size: .; V gene: TRBV4-1; J gene: TRBJ1-4; D gene: TRBD1; CDR3 protein: CASSQDGPGQAFNEKLFF; CDR3 DNA: TGCGCCAGCAGCCAAGATGGCCCTGGACAGGCTTTTAATGAAAAACTGTTTTTT
clone size: .; V gene: TRBV7-6; J gene: TRBJ1-2; D gene: .; CDR3 protein: CASSLAAGGGQGNRYYGYTF; CDR3 DNA: TGTGCCAGCAGCTTAGCGGCGGGGGGCGGGCAGGGGAACCGCTACTATGGCTACACCTTC
clone size: .; V gene: TRBV6-1; J gene: TRBJ1-5; D gene: .; CDR3 protein: CASSEVSLGGAVYQPQHF; CDR3 DNA: TGTGCCAGCAGTGAGGTTTCTTTAGGGGGGGCTGTCTATCAGCCCCAGCATTTT
clone size: .; V gene: TRBV5-1; J gene: TRBJ2-6; D gene: .; CDR3 protein: CASSLGGGAASGANVLTF; CDR3 DNA: TGCGCCAGCAGCTTGGGTGGTGGGGCAGCCTCTGGGGCCAACGTCCTGACTTTC
clone size: .; V gene: TRBV18; J gene: TRBJ2-7; D gene: .; CDR3 protein: CASSLNTRGTHSYEQYF; CDR3 DNA: TGTGCCAGCTCACTTAACACGAGGGGGACACACTCCTACGAGCAGTACTTC
clone size: few; V gene: TRBV10-1; J gene: TRBJ2-7; D gene: .; CDR3 protein: CASSPGRSYEQYF; CDR3 DNA: TGCGCCAGCAGTCCAGGGAGGTCCTACGAGCAGTACTTC
clone size: once; V gene: TRBV9; J gene: TRBJ2-5; D gene: .; CDR3 protein: CASSVAGGRGQETQYF; CDR3 DNA: TGTGCCAGCAGCGTAGCCGGGGGGCGCGGACAAGAGACCCAGTACTTC
clone size: few; V gene: TRBV7-9; J gene: TRBJ1-1; D gene: .; CDR3 protein: CASSLKGLMNTEAFF; CDR3 DNA: TGTGCCAGCAGCTTAAAAGGGCTCATGAACACTGAAGCTTTCTTT
clone size: .; V gene: TRBV9; J gene: TRBJ2-7; D gene: TRBD1; CDR3 protein: CASSPGTGVPEQYF; CDR3 DNA: TGTGCCAGCAGCCCCGGGACAGGGGTACCCGAGCAGTACTTC
clone size: .; V gene: TRBV19; J gene: TRBJ2-7; D gene: .; CDR3 protein: CASTARSGETVDEQYF; CDR3 DNA: TGTGCCAGTACTGCCCGTTCGGGGGAAACTGTGGACGAGCAGTACTTC
clone size: .; V gene: TRBV18; J gene: TRBJ1-1; D gene: .; CDR3 protein: CASSPGGNTEAFF; CDR3 DNA: TGTGCCAGCTCACCTGGGGGAAACACTGAAGCTTTCTTT
clone size: .; V gene: TRBV5-1; J gene: TRBJ1-3; D gene: .; CDR3 protein: CASSLVETGFTGNTIYF; CDR3 DNA: TGCGCCAGCAGCTTGGTAGAAACAGGGTTTACTGGAAACACCATATATTTT
clone size: .; V gene: TRBV6-4; J gene: TRBJ2-1; D gene: TRBD2; CDR3 protein: CASSAAGGAYNEQFF; CDR3 DNA: TGTGCCAGCAGTGCGGCGGGGGGCGCGTACAATGAGCAGTTCTTC
clone size: .; V gene: TRBV4-2; J gene: TRBJ1-5; D gene: .; CDR3 protein: CASSQQGWQPQHF; CDR3 DNA: TGTGCCAGCAGCCAACAGGGTTGGCAGCCCCAGCATTTT
clone size: .; V gene: TRBV14; J gene: TRBJ1-2; D gene: .; CDR3 protein: CASSPVGTNKGGYTF; CDR3 DNA: TGTGCCAGCAGCCCAGTCGGGACGAATAAGGGTGGCTACACCTTC
clone size: .; V gene: TRBV5-1; J gene: TRBJ2-1; D gene: .; CDR3 protein: CASSSRGAGSYNEQFF; CDR3 DNA: TGCGCCAGCAGCTCGCGGGGAGCAGGCTCCTACAATGAGCAGTTCTTC
clone size: .; V gene: TRBV18; J gene: TRBJ1-3; D gene: .; CDR3 protein: CASSPWTESSGNTIYF; CDR3 DNA: TGTGCCAGCTCACCATGGACGGAGTCCTCTGGAAACACCATATATTTT
clone size: .; V gene: TRBV5-1; J gene: TRBJ2-5; D gene: .; CDR3 protein: CASSLGAQETQYF; CDR3 DNA: TGCGCCAGCAGCTTGGGAGCCCAAGAGACCCAGTACTTC
clone size: .; V gene: TRBV5-6; J gene: TRBJ1-6; D gene: .; CDR3 protein: CASSFRGINSPLHF; CDR3 DNA: TGTGCCAGCAGCTTTAGAGGGATTAACTCACCCCTCCACTTT
clone size: .; V gene: TRBV10-2; J gene: TRBJ1-1; D gene: .; CDR3 protein: CASRAGTANTEAFF; CDR3 DNA: TGCGCCAGCAGAGCCGGGACGGCAAACACTGAAGCTTTCTTT
clone size: .; V gene: TRBV7-7; J gene: TRBJ2-5; D gene: .; CDR3 protein: CASSLSTGKETQYF; CDR3 DNA: TGTGCTAGCAGCTTATCCACAGGGAAAGAGACCCAGTACTTC
clone size: .; V gene: TRBV5-1; J gene: TRBJ1-5; D gene: .; CDR3 protein: CASSLGRGNQPQHF; CDR3 DNA: TGCGCCAGCAGCTTGGGAAGAGGCAATCAGCCCCAGCATTTT
clone size: .; V gene: TRBV5-1; J gene: TRBJ2-2; D gene: TRBD1; CDR3 protein: CASTAAGTADTGELFF; CDR3 DNA: TGCGCCAGCACCGCGGCCGGGACAGCTGACACCGGGGAGCTGTTTTTT
clone size: .; V gene: TRBV14; J gene: TRBJ2-5; D gene: .; CDR3 protein: CASTPSSRASQETQYF; CDR3 DNA: TGTGCCAGCACCCCGTCTAGTCGGGCGAGCCAAGAGACCCAGTACTTC
clone size: .; V gene: TRBV7-9; J gene: TRBJ1-4; D gene: .; CDR3 protein: CASSLLAQRAREKLFF; CDR3 DNA: TGTGCCAGCAGCTTATTGGCACAGCGTGCTAGAGAAAAACTGTTTTTT
clone size: .; V gene: TRBV29-1; J gene: TRBJ1-1; D gene: .; CDR3 protein: CSVGVGGGVTEAFF; CDR3 DNA: TGCAGCGTGGGTGTTGGGGGTGGGGTCACTGAAGCTTTCTTT
clone size: once; V gene: TRBV2; J gene: TRBJ1-1; D gene: .; CDR3 protein: CASSPGGWDNFMNTEAFF; CDR3 DNA: TGTGCCAGCAGCCCAGGTGGGTGGGACAACTTTATGAACACTGAAGCTTTCTTT
clone size: .; V gene: TRBV11-3; J gene: TRBJ2-1; D gene: .; CDR3 protein: CASKGGVGNEQFF; CDR3 DNA: TGTGCCAGCAAGGGGGGAGTAGGCAATGAGCAGTTCTTC
clone size: .; V gene: TRBV2; J gene: TRBJ1-2; D gene: TRBD1; CDR3 protein: CASSEWVSRDRSYTF; CDR3 DNA: TGTGCCAGCAGTGAATGGGTTTCCCGGGACAGGAGCTACACCTTC
clone size: .; V gene: TRBV5-1; J gene: TRBJ1-4; D gene: .; CDR3 protein: CASSLRGVNEKLFF; CDR3 DNA: TGCGCCAGCAGCTTGAGGGGCGTTAATGAAAAACTGTTTTTT
clone size: .; V gene: TRBV6-1; J gene: TRBJ2-7; D gene: .; CDR3 protein: CASRLTVSYEQYF; CDR3 DNA: TGTGCCAGCAGACTGACAGTATCCTACGAGCAGTACTTC
clone size: .; V gene: TRBV2; J gene: TRBJ1-1; D gene: .; CDR3 protein: CASSEATGPMNTEAFF; CDR3 DNA: TGTGCCAGCAGTGAAGCAACAGGACCGATGAACACTGAAGCTTTCTTT
clone size: .; V gene: TRBV11-2; J gene: TRBJ1-6; D gene: .; CDR3 protein: CASSPVGREGAYNSPLHF; CDR3 DNA: TGTGCCAGCAGCCCAGTGGGGCGGGAGGGTGCCTATAATTCACCCCTCCACTTT
clone size: .; V gene: TRBV18; J gene: TRBJ2-7; D gene: .; CDR3 protein: CASSPKDYEQYF; CDR3 DNA: TGTGCCAGCTCACCAAAGGACTACGAGCAGTACTTC
clone size: few; V gene: TRBV30; J gene: TRBJ1-1; D gene: .; CDR3 protein: CAWTAANGEAFF; CDR3 DNA: TGTGCCTGGACCGCAGCTAATGGTGAAGCTTTCTTT
clone size: .; V gene: TRBV6-6; J gene: TRBJ1-1; D gene: TRBD1; CDR3 protein: CASSRQGRGTEAFF; CDR3 DNA: TGTGCCAGCAGTCGACAGGGAAGAGGCACTGAAGCTTTCTTT
clone size: .; V gene: TRBV5-4; J gene: TRBJ1-4; D gene: .; CDR3 protein: CASSFKTATNEKLFF; CDR3 DNA: TGTGCCAGCAGCTTTAAGACTGCAACTAATGAAAAACTGTTTTTT
clone size: .; V gene: TRBV5-6; J gene: TRBJ2-3; D gene: .; CDR3 protein: CASSLVSGDTQYF; CDR3 DNA: TGTGCCAGCAGCTTGGTTTCCGGAGATACGCAGTATTTT
clone size: .; V gene: TRBV15; J gene: TRBJ2-7; D gene: TRBD1; CDR3 protein: CATSSRDRRYEQYF; CDR3 DNA: TGTGCCACCAGCAGCCGGGACAGGAGGTACGAGCAGTACTTC
clone size: .; V gene: TRBV25-1; J gene: TRBJ1-2; D gene: TRBD1; CDR3 protein: CASSESDRSIGYTF; CDR3 DNA: TGTGCCAGCAGTGAATCGGACAGGTCAATAGGCTACACCTTC
clone size: .; V gene: TRBV10-1; J gene: TRBJ1-2; D gene: .; CDR3 protein: CASSETGLYGYTF; CDR3 DNA: TGCGCCAGCAGTGAGACCGGGCTCTATGGCTACACCTTC
clone size: few; V gene: TRBV2; J gene: TRBJ2-7; D gene: TRBD1; CDR3 protein: CASNGQGRYEQYF; CDR3 DNA: TGTGCCAGCAACGGACAGGGTCGTTACGAGCAGTACTTC